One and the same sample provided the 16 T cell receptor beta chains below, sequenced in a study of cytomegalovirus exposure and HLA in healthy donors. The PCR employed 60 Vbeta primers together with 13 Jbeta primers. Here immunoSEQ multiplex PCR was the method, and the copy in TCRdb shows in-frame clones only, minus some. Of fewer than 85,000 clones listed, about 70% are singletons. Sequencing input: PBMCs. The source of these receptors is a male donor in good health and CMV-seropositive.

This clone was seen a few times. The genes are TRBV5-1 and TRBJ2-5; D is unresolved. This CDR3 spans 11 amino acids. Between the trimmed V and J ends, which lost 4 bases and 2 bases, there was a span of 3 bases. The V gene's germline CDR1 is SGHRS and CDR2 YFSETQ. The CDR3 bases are TGCGCCAGCAGCACACAAGAGACCCAGTACTTC. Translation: CASSTQETQYF.

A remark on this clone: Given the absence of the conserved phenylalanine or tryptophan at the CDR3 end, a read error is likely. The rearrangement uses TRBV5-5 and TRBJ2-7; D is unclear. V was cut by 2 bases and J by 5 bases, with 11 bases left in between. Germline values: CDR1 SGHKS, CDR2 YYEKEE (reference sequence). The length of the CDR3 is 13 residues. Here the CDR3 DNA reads TGTGCCAGCAGCTTATACGAGGATAACGAGCAGTACCTC. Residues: CASSLYEDNEQYL.

The CDR3 sequence is CATSRGSRVEPQHF. DNA of the CDR3: TGTGCCACCAGCAGAGGAAGTCGGGTAGAGCCCCAGCATTTT. V gene TRBV15 combines with J gene TRBJ1-5; D remains unclear. Per germline, CDR1 LNHNV and CDR2 YYDKDF (reference sequence). V was clipped by 1 base and J by 8 bases, with 12 bases between them. The CDR3 is 14 residues long.

The CDR3 DNA follows: TGTGCCAGCATACCGGGACTAGCGGGACAAAACACCGGGGAGCTGTTTTTT. Its protein product is CASIPGLAGQNTGELFF. The V gene is TRBV2, the J gene TRBJ2-2; TRBD2 agrees at 13 bases. The CDR3 spans 17 residues. The V and J ends lost 7 bases and 2 bases, in that order; junction bases with no gene match: 7. Germline V lookup: CDR1 SNHLY, CDR2 FYNNEI.

The CDR3 spells CSVDSGTGTYEQYF. In DNA form, the CDR3 reads TGCAGCGTTGACTCCGGGACAGGGACCTACGAGCAGTACTTC. The J gene is TRBJ2-7, the V gene TRBV29-1, with 9 bases aligning to TRBD1. The CDR3 has 14 amino acids. Per germline, CDR1 SQVTM and CDR2 ANQGSEA. V dropped 3 bases and J dropped 2; count of bases not matched to a gene: 5.

CDR3: CASSSLTSGYEQYF. The CDR3 DNA sequence: TGTGCCAGCAGTTCCCTGACTAGCGGCTACGAGCAGTACTTC. The V gene is TRBV6-6, the J gene TRBJ2-7; 9 bases match TRBD2. CDR3 size: 14 residues. CDR1 is MNHNY, CDR2 SVGAGI, per germline (reference sequence). V shed 4 bases, J shed 3 bases, and the junction held 4 bases outside the gene matches.

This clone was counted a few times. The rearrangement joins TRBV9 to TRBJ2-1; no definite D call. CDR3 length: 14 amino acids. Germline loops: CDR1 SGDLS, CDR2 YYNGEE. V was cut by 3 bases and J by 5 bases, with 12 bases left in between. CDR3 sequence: CASSDQTGNNEQFF. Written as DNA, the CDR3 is TGTGCCAGCAGCGATCAGACTGGAAACAATGAGCAGTTCTTC.

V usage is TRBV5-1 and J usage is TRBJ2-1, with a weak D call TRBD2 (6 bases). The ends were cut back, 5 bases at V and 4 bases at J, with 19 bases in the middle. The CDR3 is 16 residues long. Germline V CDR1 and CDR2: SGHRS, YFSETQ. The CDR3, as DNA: TGCGCCAGCAGGGTGGGCGGGGAATGGAGTTACAATGAGCAGTTCTTC. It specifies CASRVGGEWSYNEQFF.

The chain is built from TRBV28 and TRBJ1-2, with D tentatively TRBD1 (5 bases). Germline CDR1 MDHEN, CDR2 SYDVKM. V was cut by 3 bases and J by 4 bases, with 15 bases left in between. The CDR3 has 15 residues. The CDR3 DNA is TGTGCCAGCAGTTTGGGAACAGGTGCTAGCTATGGCTACACCTTC. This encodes CASSLGTGASYGYTF.

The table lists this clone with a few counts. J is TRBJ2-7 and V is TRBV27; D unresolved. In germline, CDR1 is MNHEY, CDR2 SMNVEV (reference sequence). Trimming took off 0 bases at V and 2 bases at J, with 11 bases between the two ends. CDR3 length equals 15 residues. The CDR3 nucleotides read TGTGCCAGCAGTTTATCGAAGTCCTCAGCCTACGAGCAGTACTTC. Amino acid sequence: CASSLSKSSAYEQYF.

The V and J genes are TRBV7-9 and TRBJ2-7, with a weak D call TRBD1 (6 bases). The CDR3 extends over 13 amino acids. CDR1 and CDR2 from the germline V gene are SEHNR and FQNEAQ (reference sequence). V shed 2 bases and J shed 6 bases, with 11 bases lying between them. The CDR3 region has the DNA TGTGCCAGCAGCTTATCAGGGGCCTCCGAGCAGTACTTC. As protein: CASSLSGASEQYF.

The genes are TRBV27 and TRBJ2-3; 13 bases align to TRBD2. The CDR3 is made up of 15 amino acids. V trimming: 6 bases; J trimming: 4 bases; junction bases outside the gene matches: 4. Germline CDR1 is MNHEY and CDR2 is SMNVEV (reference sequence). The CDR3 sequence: CASRRTSGRADTQYF. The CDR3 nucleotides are TGTGCCAGCAGGCGGACTAGCGGGAGAGCAGATACGCAGTATTTT.

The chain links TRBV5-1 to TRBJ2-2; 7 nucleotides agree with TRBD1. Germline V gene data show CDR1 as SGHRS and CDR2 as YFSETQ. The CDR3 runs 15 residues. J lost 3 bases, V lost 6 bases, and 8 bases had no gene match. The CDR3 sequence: CASKYTGTDTGELFF. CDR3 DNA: TGCGCCAGCAAATACACAGGGACAGACACCGGGGAGCTGTTTTTT.

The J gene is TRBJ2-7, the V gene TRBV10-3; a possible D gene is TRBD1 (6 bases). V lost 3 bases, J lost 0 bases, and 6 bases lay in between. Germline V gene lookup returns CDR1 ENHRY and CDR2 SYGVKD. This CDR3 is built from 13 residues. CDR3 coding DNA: TGTGCCATCAGTGAACAGGGCTCCTACGAGCAGTACTTC. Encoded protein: CAISEQGSYEQYF.

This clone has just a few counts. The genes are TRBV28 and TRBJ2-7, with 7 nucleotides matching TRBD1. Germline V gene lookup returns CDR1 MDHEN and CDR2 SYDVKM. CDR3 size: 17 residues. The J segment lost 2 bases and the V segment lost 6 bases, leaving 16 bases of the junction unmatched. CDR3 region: CASSVSLTDRHTYEQYF. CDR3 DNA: TGTGCCAGCAGCGTCAGTTTGACGGACAGGCATACCTACGAGCAGTACTTC.

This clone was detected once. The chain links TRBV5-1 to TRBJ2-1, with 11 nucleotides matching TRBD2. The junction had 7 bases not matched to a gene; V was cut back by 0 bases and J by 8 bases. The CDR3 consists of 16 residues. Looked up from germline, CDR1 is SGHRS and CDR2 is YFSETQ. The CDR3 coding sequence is TGCGCCAGCAGCTTGGGTTTAGCGGGAGGGGTCGATGAGCAGTTCTTC. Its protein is CASSLGLAGGVDEQFF.